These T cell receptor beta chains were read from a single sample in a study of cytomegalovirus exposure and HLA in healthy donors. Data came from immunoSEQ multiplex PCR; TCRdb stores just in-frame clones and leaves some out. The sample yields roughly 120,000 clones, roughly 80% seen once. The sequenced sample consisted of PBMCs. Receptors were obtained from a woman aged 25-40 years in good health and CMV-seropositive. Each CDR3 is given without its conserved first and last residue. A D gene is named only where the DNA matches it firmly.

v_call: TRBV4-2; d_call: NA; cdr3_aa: ASSQDWGQGREQY
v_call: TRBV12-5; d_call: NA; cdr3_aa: ASGLSPAGPTD
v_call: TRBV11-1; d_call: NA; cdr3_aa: ASSPPGLDNEQF
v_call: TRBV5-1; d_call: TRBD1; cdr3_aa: ASSSGQGDGYT
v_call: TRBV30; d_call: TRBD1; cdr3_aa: AWSAGVYRGLSKTQY
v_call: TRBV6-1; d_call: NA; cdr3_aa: ASSHRPGNQETQY
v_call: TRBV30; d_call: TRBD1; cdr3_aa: AWSADRGLYEQY
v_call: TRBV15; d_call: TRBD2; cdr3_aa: ATSRDGLAHEQY
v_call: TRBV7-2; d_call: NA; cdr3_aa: ASSRGSDGYNQPQH
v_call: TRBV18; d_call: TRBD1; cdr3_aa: ASSLSGTGVGNQPQH
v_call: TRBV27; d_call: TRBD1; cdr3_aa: ASSPDRDRIAYGYT
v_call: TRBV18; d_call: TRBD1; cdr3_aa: ASSPSGQLTDTQY
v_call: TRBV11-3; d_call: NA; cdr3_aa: ASSSGGAWGETQY
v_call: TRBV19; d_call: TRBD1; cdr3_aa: ASSGQGASLH
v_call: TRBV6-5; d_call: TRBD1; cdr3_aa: ASMTGGFPGELF
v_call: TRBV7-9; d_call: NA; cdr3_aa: ASSVNNEKLF
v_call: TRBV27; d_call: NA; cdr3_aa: ASSFRQTNEKLF
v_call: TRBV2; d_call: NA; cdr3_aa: ASTRSLGRGYT
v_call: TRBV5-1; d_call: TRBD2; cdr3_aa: ASSLAILAGVETDTQY
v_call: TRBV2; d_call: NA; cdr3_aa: ASSWGGQPQH
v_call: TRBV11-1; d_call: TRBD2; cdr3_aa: ASSLGLGEGSSYNEQF
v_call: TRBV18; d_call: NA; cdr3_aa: ASSPSRVADYGYT
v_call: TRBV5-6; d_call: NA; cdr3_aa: ASSLSAGVAQPQH
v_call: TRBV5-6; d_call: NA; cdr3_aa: ASSRDSRTGNTIY
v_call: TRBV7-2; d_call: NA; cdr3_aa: ASSSTRRDQY
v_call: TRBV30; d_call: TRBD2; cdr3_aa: AWSGRGETVYYNEQF
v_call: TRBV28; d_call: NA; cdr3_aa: ASSLPGRDTQY
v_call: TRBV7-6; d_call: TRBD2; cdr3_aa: ASSLMTSGGAYEQY
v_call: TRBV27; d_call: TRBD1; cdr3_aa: ASSLSTGSSPLH
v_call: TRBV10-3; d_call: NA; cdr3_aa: AISESGGLNTEAF
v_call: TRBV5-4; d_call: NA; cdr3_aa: ASSLWLNTEAF
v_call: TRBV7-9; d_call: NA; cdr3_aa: ASHREGSPLH
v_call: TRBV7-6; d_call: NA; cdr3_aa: ASSLFASGNTIY
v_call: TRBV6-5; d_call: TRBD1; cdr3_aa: ASTVRWDSSHEQF
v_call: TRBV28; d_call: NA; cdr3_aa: ASTATDYGYT
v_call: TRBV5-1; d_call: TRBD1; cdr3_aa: ASSLQEFVATGGNMNTEAF
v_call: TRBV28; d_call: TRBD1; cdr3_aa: ASSLWLQGEDGYT
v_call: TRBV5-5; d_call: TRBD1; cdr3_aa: ASSSRDRVSGANVLT
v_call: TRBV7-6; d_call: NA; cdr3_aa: ASSLGPLAGQPQH
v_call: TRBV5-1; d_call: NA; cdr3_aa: ASRAGTRYEQY
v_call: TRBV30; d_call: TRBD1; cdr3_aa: AWSRTGDYNEQF
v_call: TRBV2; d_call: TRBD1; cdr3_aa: ASRMPPGQGFTTTTDTQY
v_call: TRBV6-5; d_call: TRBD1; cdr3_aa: ASSLRGGLWNEQF
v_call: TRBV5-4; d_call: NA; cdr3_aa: ASSLEIGQAHEQY
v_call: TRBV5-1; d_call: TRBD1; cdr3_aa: ASSPGTGVNTEAF
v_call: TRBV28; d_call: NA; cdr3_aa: ASLPGGGRAINSPLH
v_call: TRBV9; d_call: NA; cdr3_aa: ASSVVDTEAF
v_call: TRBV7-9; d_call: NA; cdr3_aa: ASSIETSTDTQY
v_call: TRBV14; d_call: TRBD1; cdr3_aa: ASSQGQGYGSPLH
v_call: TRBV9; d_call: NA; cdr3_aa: ASTPTTGGGDTGELF
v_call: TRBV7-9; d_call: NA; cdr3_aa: ASSLSGFNEQF
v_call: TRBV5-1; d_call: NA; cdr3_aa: ASSMSGKQQF
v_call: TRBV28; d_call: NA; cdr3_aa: ASSLGTTPYEQY